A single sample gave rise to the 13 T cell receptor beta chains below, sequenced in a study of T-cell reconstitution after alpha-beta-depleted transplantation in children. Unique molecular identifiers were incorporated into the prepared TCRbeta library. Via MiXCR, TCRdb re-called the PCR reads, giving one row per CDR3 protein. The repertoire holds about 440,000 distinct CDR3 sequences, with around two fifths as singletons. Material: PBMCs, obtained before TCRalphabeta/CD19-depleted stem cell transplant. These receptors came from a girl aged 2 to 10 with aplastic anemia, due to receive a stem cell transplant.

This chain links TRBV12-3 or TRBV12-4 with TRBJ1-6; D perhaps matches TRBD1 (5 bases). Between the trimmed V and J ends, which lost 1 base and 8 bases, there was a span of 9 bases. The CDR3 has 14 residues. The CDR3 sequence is CASSLVGGDSPLHF. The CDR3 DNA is TGTGCCAGCAGTTTAGTCGGGGGTGATTCACCCCTCCACTTT.

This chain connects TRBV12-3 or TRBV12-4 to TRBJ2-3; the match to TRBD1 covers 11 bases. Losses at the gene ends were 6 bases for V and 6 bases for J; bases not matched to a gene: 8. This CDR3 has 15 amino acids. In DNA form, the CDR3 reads TGTGCCAGCAGCCTATCGGGACAGGGGGACGATACGCAGTATTTT. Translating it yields CASSLSGQGDDTQYF.

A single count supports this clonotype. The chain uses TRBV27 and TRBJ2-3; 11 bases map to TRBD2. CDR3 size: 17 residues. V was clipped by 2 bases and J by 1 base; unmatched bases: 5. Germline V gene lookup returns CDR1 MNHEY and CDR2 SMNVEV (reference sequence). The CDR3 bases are TGTGCCAGCAGTTTAGTTCTAGCGGGAGGCGGCACAGATACGCAGTATTTT. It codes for CASSLVLAGGGTDTQYF.

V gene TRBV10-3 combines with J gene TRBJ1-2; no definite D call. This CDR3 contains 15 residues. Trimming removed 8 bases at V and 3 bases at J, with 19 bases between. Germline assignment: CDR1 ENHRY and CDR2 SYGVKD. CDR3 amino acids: CAIGGEGNFYYGYTF. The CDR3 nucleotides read TGTGCCATCGGTGGGGAAGGGAACTTCTACTATGGCTACACCTTC.

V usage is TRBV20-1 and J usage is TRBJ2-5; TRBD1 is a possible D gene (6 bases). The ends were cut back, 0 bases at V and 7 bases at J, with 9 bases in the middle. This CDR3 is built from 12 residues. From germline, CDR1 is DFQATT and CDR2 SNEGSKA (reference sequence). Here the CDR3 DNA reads TGCAGTGCTAGAGATCAGGGGTGGACCCAGTACTTC. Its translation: CSARDQGWTQYF.

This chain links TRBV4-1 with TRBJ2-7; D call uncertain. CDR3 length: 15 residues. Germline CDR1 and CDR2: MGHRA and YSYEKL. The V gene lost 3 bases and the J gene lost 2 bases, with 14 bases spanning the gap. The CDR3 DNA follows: TGCGCCAGCAGCCAGGAGATCGGGCTTGCCTACGAGCAGTACTTC. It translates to CASSQEIGLAYEQYF.

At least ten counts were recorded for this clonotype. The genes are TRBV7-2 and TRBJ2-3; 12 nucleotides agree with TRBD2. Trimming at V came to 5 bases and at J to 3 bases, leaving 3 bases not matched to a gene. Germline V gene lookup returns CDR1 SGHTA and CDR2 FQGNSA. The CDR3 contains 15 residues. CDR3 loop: CASSRTSGATDTQYF. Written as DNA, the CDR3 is TGTGCCAGCAGCAGGACTAGCGGGGCTACAGATACGCAGTATTTT.

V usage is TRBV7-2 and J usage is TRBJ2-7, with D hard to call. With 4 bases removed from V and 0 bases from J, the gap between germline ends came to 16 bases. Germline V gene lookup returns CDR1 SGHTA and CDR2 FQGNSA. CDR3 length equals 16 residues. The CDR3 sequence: CASSSFPLPDSYEQYF. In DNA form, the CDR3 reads TGTGCCAGCAGCTCCTTCCCCCTGCCCGACTCCTACGAGCAGTACTTC.

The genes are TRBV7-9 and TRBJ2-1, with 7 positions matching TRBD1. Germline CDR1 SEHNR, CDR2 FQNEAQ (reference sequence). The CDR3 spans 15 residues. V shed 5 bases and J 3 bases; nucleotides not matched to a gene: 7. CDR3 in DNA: TGTGCCAGCAGCCCGGTCGGGACAGACTACAATGAGCAGTTCTTC. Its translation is CASSPVGTDYNEQFF.

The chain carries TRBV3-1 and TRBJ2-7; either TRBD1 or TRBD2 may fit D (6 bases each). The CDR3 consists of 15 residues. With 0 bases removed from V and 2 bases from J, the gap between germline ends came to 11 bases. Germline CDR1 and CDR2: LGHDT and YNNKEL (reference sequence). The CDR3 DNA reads TGTGCCAGCAGCCAAGATTCGGGGGCGACCTACGAGCAGTACTTC. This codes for CASSQDSGATYEQYF.

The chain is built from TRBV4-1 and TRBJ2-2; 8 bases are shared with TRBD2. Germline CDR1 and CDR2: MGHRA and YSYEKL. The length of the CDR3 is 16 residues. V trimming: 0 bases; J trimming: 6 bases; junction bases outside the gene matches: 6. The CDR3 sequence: CASSQEVSGMAGELFF. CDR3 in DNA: TGCGCCAGCAGCCAAGAGGTTAGCGGGATGGCCGGGGAGCTGTTTTTT.

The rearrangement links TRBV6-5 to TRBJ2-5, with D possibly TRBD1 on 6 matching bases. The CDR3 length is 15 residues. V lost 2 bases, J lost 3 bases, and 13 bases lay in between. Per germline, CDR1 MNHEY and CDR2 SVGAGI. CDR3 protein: CASSYGQGIEETQYF. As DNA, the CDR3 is TGTGCCAGCAGTTACGGGCAGGGGATCGAAGAGACCCAGTACTTC.

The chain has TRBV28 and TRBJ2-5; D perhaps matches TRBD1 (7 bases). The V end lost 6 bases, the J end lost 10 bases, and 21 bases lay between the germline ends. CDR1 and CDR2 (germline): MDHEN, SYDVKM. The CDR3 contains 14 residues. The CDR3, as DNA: TGTGCCAGCAGCCTCCCAGGGGGGAGCTGGGACCAGTACTTC. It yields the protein CASSLPGGSWDQYF. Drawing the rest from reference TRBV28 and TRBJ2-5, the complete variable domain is DVKVTQSSRYLVKRTGEKVFLECVQDMDHENMFWYRQDPGLGLRLIYFSYDVKMKEKGDIPEGYSVSREKKERFSLILESASTNQTSMYLCASSLPGGSWDQYFGPGTRLLVL.